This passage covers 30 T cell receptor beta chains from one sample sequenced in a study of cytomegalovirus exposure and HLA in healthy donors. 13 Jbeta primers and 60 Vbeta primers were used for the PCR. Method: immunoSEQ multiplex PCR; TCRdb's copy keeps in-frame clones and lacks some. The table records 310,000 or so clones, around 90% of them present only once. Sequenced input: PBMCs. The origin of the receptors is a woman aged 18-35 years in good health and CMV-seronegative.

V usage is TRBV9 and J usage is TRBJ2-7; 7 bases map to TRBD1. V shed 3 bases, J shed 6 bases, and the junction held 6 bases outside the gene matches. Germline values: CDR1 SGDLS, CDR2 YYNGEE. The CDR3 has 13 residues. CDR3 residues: CASSGTTGPEQYF. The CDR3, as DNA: TGTGCCAGCAGCGGAACGACAGGGCCCGAGCAGTACTTC. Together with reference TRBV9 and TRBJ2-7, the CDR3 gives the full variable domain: DSGVTQTPKHLITATGQRVTLRCSPRSGDLSVYWYQQSLDQGLQFLIQYYNGEERAKGNILERFSAQQFPDLHSELNLSSLELGDSALYFCASSGTTGPEQYFGPGTRLTVT.

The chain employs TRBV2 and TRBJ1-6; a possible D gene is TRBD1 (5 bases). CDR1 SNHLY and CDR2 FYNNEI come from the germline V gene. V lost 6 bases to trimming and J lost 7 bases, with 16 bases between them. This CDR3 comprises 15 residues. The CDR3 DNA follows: TGTGCCAGCAGCCCGGCGCGACAGCCGAATTCACCCCTCCACTTT. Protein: CASSPARQPNSPLHF.

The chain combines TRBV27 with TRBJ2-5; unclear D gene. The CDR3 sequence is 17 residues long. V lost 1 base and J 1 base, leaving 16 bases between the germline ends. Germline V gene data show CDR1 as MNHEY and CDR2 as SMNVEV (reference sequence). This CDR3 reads CASSLFPGSKSQETQYF. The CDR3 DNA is TGTGCCAGCAGTTTATTCCCCGGGTCTAAGTCCCAAGAGACCCAGTACTTC.

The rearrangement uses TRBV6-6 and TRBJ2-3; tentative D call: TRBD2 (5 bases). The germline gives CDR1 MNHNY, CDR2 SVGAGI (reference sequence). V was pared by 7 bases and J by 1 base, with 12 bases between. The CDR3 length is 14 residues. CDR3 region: CASTLGSRTDTQYF. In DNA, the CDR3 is TGTGCCAGCACCTTGGGGAGCCGCACAGATACGCAGTATTTT.

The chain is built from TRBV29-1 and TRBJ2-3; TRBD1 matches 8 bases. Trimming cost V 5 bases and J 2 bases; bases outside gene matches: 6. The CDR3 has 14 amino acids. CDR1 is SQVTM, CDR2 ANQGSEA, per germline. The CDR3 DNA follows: TGCAGCGTTTTAGGACAGGGCCACACAGATACGCAGTATTTT. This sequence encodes CSVLGQGHTDTQYF.

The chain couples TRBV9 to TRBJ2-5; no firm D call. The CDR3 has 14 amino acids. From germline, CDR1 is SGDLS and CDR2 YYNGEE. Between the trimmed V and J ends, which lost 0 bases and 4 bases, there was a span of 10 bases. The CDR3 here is CASSVDPDGETQYF. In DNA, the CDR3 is TGTGCCAGCAGCGTAGACCCAGATGGAGAGACCCAGTACTTC.

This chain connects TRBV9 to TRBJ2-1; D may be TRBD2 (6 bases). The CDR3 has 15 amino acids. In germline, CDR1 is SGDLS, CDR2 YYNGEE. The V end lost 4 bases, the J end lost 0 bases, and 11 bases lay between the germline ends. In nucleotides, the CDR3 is TGTGCCAGCAGCCCTCCGGGGGTCTCCTACAATGAGCAGTTCTTC. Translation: CASSPPGVSYNEQFF.

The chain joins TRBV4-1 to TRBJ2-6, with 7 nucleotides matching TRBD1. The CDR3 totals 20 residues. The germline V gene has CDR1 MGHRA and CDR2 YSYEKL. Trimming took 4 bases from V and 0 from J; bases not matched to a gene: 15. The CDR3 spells CASSRLQGPTTFSGANVLTF. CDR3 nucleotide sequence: TGCGCCAGCAGCCGGCTACAGGGGCCTACAACGTTCTCTGGGGCCAACGTCCTGACTTTC.

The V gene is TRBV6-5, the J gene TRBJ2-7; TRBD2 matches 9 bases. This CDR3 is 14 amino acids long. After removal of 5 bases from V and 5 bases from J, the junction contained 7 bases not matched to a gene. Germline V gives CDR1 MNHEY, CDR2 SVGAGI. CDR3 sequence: CASSTPSGVNEQYF. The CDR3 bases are TGTGCCAGCAGTACGCCTAGCGGGGTAAACGAGCAGTACTTC.

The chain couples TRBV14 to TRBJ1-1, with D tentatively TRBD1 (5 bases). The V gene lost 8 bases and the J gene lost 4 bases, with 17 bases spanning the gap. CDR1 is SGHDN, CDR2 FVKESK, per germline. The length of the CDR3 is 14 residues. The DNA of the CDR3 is TGTGCCAGCGCAACCACCGCCAGGGCCACTGAAGCTTTCTTT. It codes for CASATTARATEAFF.

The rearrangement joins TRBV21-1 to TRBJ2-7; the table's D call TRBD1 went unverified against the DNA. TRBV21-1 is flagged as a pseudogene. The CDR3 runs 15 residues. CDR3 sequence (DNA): TGTGCCAGCAGCAAAAAGTTGGGACAGGCCTACGAGCAGTACTTC. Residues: CASSKKLGQAYEQYF.

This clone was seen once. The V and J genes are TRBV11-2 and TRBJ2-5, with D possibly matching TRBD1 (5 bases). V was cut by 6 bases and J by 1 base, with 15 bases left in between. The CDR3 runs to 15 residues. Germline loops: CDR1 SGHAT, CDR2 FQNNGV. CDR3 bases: TGTGCCAGCAGAAGAGTAGGGGCTATCCAAGAGACCCAGTACTTC. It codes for CASRRVGAIQETQYF.

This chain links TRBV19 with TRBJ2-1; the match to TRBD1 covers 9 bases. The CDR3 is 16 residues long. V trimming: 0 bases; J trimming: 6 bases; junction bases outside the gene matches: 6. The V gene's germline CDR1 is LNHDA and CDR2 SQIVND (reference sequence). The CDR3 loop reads CASSIDLGTGFNEQFF. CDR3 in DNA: TGTGCCAGTAGTATAGATCTTGGGACAGGGTTCAATGAGCAGTTCTTC.

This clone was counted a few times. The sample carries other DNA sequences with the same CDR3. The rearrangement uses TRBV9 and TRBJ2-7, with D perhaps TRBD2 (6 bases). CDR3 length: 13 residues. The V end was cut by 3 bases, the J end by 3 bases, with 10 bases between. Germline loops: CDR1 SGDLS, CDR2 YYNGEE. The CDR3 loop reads CASSAGLHYEQYF. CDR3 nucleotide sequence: TGTGCCAGCAGCGCCGGACTACACTACGAGCAGTACTTC.

CDR3 sequence: CSVEAKTSGGATGELFF. In DNA form, the CDR3 reads TGCAGCGTTGAAGCCAAGACTAGCGGGGGGGCTACCGGGGAGCTGTTTTTT. The rearrangement uses TRBV29-1 and TRBJ2-2; TRBD2 matches 14 bases. The CDR3 runs to 17 residues. V shed 1 base, J shed 5 bases, and the junction held 6 bases outside the gene matches. The germline gives CDR1 SQVTM, CDR2 ANQGSEA.

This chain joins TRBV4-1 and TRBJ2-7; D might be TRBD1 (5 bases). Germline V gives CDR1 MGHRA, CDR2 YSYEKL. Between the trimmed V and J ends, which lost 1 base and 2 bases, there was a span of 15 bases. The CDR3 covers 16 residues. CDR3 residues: CASSQGKGASPYEQYF. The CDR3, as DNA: TGCGCCAGCAGCCAAGGCAAAGGGGCCAGTCCCTACGAGCAGTACTTC.

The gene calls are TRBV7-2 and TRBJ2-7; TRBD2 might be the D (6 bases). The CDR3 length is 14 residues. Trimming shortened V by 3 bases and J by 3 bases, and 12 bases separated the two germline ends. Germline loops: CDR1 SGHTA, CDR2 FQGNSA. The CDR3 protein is CASSFGMRGYEQYF. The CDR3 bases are TGTGCCAGCAGCTTTGGGATGCGGGGCTACGAGCAGTACTTC.

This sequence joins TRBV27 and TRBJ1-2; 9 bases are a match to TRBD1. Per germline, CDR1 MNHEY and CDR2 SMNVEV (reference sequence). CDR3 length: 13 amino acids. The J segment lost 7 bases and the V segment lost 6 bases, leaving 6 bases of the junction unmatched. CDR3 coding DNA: TGTGCCAGCAGACGGACAGGGGCTAGTGGCTACACCTTC. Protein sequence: CASRRTGASGYTF.

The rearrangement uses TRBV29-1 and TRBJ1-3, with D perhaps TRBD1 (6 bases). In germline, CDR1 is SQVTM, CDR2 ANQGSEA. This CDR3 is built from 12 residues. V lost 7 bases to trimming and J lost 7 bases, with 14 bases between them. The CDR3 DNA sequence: TGCAGCGGCGTTTCAGGGGACAACACCATATATTTT. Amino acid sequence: CSGVSGDNTIYF.

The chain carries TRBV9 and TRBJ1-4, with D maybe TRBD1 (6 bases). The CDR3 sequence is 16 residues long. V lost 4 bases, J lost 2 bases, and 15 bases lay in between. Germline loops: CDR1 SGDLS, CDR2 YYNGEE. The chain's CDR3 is CASSQGGGWTNEKLFF. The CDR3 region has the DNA TGTGCCAGCAGCCAAGGGGGGGGATGGACTAATGAAAAACTGTTTTTT.

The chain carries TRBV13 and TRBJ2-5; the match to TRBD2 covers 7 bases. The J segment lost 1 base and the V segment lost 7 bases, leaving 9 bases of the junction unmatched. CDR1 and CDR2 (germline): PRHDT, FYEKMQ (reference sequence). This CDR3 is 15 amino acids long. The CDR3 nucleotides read TGTGCCAGCACCAGCGGGGTTCTCGCCCAAGAGACCCAGTACTTC. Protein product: CASTSGVLAQETQYF.

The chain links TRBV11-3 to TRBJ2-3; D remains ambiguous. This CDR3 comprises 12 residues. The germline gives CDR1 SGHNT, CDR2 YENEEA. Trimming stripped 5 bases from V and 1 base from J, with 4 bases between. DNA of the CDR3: TGTGCCAGCAGCCCGGGCACAGATACGCAGTATTTT. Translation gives CASSPGTDTQYF.

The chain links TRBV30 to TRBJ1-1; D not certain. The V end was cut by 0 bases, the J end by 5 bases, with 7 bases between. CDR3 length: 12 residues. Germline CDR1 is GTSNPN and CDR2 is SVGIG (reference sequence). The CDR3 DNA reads TGTGCCTGGAGTGTCGGGTCGACTGAAGCTTTCTTT. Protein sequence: CAWSVGSTEAFF.

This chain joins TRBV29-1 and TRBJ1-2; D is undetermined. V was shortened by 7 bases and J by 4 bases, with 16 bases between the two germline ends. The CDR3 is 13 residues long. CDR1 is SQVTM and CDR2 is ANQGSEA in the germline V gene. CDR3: CSGSETPGYGYTF. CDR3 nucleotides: TGCAGCGGATCTGAGACGCCGGGCTATGGCTACACCTTC.

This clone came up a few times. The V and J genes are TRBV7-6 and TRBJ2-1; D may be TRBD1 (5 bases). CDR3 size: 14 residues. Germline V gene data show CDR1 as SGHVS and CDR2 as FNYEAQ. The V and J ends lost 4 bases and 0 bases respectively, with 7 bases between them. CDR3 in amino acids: CASSSDSSYNEQFF. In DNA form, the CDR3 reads TGTGCCAGCAGCTCCGACAGCTCCTACAATGAGCAGTTCTTC.

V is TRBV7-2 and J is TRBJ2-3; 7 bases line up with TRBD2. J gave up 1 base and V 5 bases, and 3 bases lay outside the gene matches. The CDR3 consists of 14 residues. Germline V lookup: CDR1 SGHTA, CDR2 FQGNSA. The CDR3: CASSLTSGTDTQYF. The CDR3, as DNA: TGTGCCAGCAGCCTAACTAGCGGCACAGATACGCAGTATTTT.

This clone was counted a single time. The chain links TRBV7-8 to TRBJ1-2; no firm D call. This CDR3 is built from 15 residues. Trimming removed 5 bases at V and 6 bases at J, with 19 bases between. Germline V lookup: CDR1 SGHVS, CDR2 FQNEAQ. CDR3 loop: CASSPPGEGRHGYTF. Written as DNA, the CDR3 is TGTGCCAGCAGCCCACCTGGGGAGGGCAGGCATGGCTACACCTTC.

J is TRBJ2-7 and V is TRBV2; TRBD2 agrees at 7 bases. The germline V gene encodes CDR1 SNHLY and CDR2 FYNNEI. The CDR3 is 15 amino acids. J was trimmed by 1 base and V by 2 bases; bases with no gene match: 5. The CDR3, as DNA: TGTGCCAGCAGTGAAAATGGGGGGGGGTCCTACGAGCAGTACTTC. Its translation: CASSENGGGSYEQYF.

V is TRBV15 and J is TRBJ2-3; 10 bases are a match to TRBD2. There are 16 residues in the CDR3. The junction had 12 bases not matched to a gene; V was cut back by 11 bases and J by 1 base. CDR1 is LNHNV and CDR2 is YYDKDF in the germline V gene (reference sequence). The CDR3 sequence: CAASPGLAGGTDTQYF. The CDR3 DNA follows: TGTGCCGCCTCGCCGGGGCTAGCGGGAGGCACAGATACGCAGTATTTT.

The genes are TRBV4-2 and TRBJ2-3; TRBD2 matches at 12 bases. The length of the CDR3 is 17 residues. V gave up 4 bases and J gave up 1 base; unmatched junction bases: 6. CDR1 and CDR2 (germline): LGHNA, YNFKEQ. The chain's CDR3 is CASSLLAGGGGTDTQYF. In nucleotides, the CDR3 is TGTGCCAGCAGCCTGCTAGCGGGGGGGGGAGGCACAGATACGCAGTATTTT.